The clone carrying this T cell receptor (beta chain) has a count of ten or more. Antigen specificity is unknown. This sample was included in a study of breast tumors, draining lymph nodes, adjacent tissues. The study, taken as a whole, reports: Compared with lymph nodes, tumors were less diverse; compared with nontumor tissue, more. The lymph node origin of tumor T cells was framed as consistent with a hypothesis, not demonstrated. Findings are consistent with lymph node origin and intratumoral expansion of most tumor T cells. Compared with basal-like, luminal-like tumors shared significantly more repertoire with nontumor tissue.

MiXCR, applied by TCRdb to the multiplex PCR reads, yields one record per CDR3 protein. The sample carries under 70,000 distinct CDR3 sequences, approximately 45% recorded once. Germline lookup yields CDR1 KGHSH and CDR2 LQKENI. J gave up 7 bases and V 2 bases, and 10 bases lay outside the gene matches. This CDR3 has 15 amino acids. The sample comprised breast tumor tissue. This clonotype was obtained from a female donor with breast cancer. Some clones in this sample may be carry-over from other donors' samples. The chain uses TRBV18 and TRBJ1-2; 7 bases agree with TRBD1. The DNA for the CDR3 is TGTGCCAGCTCACCAACGCGACAGGGTGAGGGTGGCTACACCTTC. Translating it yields CASSPTRQGEGGYTF.